One sample yielded the 29 T cell receptor beta chains listed below, sequenced in a study of T cell responses to AZD1222 COVID-19 vaccine. Clones were read by immunoSEQ multiplex PCR, and TCRdb kept only the in-frame ones, dropping some. The sample contains roughly 110,000 clones, 90% of which appear only once. The sequences come from peripheral blood, collected 28 days after the second AZD1222 dose. The receptors were gathered from an adult who received the AZD1222 COVID-19 vaccine.

The V gene is TRBV19, the J gene TRBJ2-3, with D unclear. The germline CDR1 and CDR2 sequences are LNHDA and SQIVND (reference sequence). The CDR3 sequence is 17 residues long. V gave up 4 bases and J gave up 4 bases, with 21 bases separating them. CDR3 nucleotide sequence: TGTGCCAGTAGTACAGTACAAGCTATCCTGGTGGCAGATACGCAGTATTTT. Translation: CASSTVQAILVADTQYF.

In its sample, this clone was seen once. The chain links TRBV10-3 to TRBJ1-2; maybe TRBD1 (6 bases). The CDR3 is made up of 15 amino acids. Trimming removed 8 bases from V and 4 bases from J, with 20 bases in between. Looked up from germline, CDR1 is ENHRY and CDR2 is SYGVKD. CDR3 sequence reads: CAIYQGQGRSYGYTF. The CDR3 nucleotides read TGTGCCATCTATCAGGGGCAGGGGAGAAGCTATGGCTACACCTTC.

V usage is TRBV7-2 and J usage is TRBJ2-7; 9 nucleotides align to TRBD1. The ends lost 5 bases at V and 4 bases at J; junction bases unmatched: 9. CDR3 size: 15 residues. Germline lookup yields CDR1 SGHTA and CDR2 FQGNSA. The CDR3 DNA reads TGTGCCAGCAGCGGACAGGGACAGGGTCATTACGAGCAGTACTTC. Translated: CASSGQGQGHYEQYF.

This clone occurred once. The rearrangement links TRBV30 to TRBJ1-1; TRBD1 matches 7 bases. Germline V gives CDR1 GTSNPN, CDR2 SVGIG (reference sequence). J gave up 4 bases and V 6 bases, and 11 bases lay outside the gene matches. The CDR3 covers 14 residues. The CDR3 DNA reads as TGTGCCTGTCACCGGGACAGCCAGAGCACTGAAGCTTTCTTT. It encodes CACHRDSQSTEAFF.

The chain couples TRBV10-3 to TRBJ1-1; unclear D gene. Trimming left V 7 bases short and J 2 bases short, with 14 bases between. Per germline, CDR1 ENHRY and CDR2 SYGVKD. The CDR3 is 14 amino acids. The CDR3 here is CAIKGQTVNTEAFF. The CDR3 DNA reads TGTGCCATCAAAGGGCAGACTGTAAACACTGAAGCTTTCTTT.

The rearrangement uses TRBV7-9 and TRBJ1-3; no reliable D call. Germline V CDR1 and CDR2: SEHNR, FQNEAQ (reference sequence). The CDR3 is made up of 17 amino acids. Trimming took off 3 bases at V and 0 bases at J, with 15 bases between the two ends. CDR3 coding DNA: TGTGCCAGCAGCTTTGAATTCAGCCTAAACTCTGGAAACACCATATATTTT. Encoded protein: CASSFEFSLNSGNTIYF.

The rearrangement joins TRBV9 to TRBJ2-7, with TRBD2 as a possible D gene (5 bases). Trimming took 4 bases from V and 6 from J, leaving 17 bases between them. The germline V gene encodes CDR1 SGDLS and CDR2 YYNGEE. There are 14 residues in the CDR3. Here the CDR3 reads CASSRSGGLGEQYF. The CDR3, as DNA: TGTGCCAGCAGCAGGAGCGGAGGCCTGGGCGAGCAGTACTTC.

The V call is TRBV29-1, the J call TRBJ1-2; a possible D gene is TRBD1 (5 bases). Germline V gene data show CDR1 as SQVTM and CDR2 as ANQGSEA. V gave up 0 bases and J gave up 8 bases, with 16 bases separating them. The CDR3 contains 14 residues. DNA of the CDR3: TGCAGCGTTGAAGATACTGGGACTACCGGGGGCTACACCTTC. Translating it yields CSVEDTGTTGGYTF.

The gene calls are TRBV19 and TRBJ1-2; possible D gene TRBD1, 5 bases. V was cut by 8 bases and J by 7 bases, with 17 bases left in between. Germline assignment: CDR1 LNHDA and CDR2 SQIVND (reference sequence). The CDR3 has 13 amino acids. CDR3 residues: CASDTGYSGGYTF. The CDR3 nucleotides read TGTGCCAGTGATACAGGCTACTCCGGTGGCTACACCTTC.

V and J are TRBV5-1 and TRBJ1-3; D perhaps matches TRBD1 (6 bases). Trimming shortened V by 2 bases and J by 4 bases, and 13 bases separated the two germline ends. In germline, CDR1 is SGHRS, CDR2 YFSETQ. The CDR3 length is 15 residues. CDR3 region: CASSFGTYGGNTIYF. As DNA, the CDR3 is TGCGCCAGCAGCTTCGGGACATACGGGGGAAACACCATATATTTT.

V gene TRBV5-6 combines with J gene TRBJ1-2; 7 nucleotides agree with TRBD1. The V and J ends lost 3 bases and 0 bases, in that order; junction bases with no gene match: 2. The CDR3 is made up of 14 amino acids. Germline V gene data show CDR1 as SGHDT and CDR2 as YYEEEE. The CDR3 region has the DNA TGTGCCAGCAGCTCGGGACAGTCTAACTATGGCTACACCTTC. It specifies CASSSGQSNYGYTF.

V and J are TRBV5-1 and TRBJ1-6, with 10 bases aligning to TRBD1. The CDR3 runs 15 residues. From germline, CDR1 is SGHRS and CDR2 YFSETQ. With V trimmed by 4 bases and J by 10 bases, 8 bases remained unmatched. The CDR3 region has the DNA TGCGCCAGCAGCACACCGGGACAGGGGATCTCACCCCTCCACTTT. It encodes CASSTPGQGISPLHF.

This chain connects TRBV6-5 to TRBJ2-7, with D hard to call. Germline V lookup: CDR1 MNHEY, CDR2 SVGAGI. This CDR3 is 11 amino acids long. V lost 6 bases and J 6 bases, leaving 9 bases between the germline ends. The DNA of the CDR3 is TGTGCCAGCAGATTACTAAGCGAGCAGTACTTC. Protein sequence: CASRLLSEQYF.

The chain recombines TRBV5-5 with TRBJ2-5; 9 bases agree with TRBD1. In germline, CDR1 is SGHKS, CDR2 YYEKEE (reference sequence). CDR3 length: 14 residues. J gave up 5 bases and V 4 bases, and 6 bases lay outside the gene matches. The CDR3 here is CASSGTGSVETQYF. CDR3 DNA: TGTGCCAGCAGCGGGACAGGGAGTGTCGAGACCCAGTACTTC.

CDR3 DNA: TGTGCCAGCAGTACCCGGACGGAAACCTACGAGCAGTACTTC. It specifies CASSTRTETYEQYF. V gene TRBV27 combines with J gene TRBJ2-7; D gene uncertain. Germline CDR1 is MNHEY and CDR2 is SMNVEV (reference sequence). Deletions cut 5 bases from V and 2 bases from J, with 13 bases between. The CDR3 is made up of 14 amino acids.

The chain recombines TRBV4-1 with TRBJ1-2, with D possibly matching TRBD1 (5 bases). Trimming stripped 4 bases from V and 1 base from J, with 19 bases between. Germline loops: CDR1 MGHRA, CDR2 YSYEKL. The CDR3 loop spans 17 amino acids. The CDR3 here is CASSPSGVGGVNYGYTF. DNA for the CDR3: TGCGCCAGCAGCCCCTCGGGGGTGGGAGGGGTTAACTATGGCTACACCTTC.

The genes are TRBV21-1 and TRBJ2-1. TRBV21-1 is shown as a pseudogene. This CDR3 has 10 amino acids. CDR3 protein: CARKNNEQFF. The CDR3 nucleotides are TGTGCCAGGAAAAACAATGAGCAGTTCTTC.

The V and J genes are TRBV3-1 (or the pseudogene TRBV3-2) and TRBJ2-3, with 8 positions matching TRBD1. The CDR3 extends over 15 amino acids. Germline CDR1 is LGHDT and CDR2 is YNNKEL (reference sequence). Trimming took 4 bases from V and 3 from J; bases not matched to a gene: 6. The CDR3 loop reads CASSRRGLQTDTQYF. The CDR3 nucleotides read TGTGCCAGCAGCCGCAGGGGGCTTCAGACAGATACGCAGTATTTT.

The rearrangement uses TRBV19 and TRBJ2-7, with D perhaps matching TRBD1 or TRBD2 (5 bases each). V was trimmed by 5 bases and J by 2 bases, leaving 16 bases between them. Germline CDR1 reads LNHDA; CDR2 reads SQIVND (reference sequence). The CDR3 is 15 amino acids. The CDR3 sequence: CASSVDRGLTYEQYF. CDR3 nucleotides: TGTGCCAGTAGTGTTGACCGGGGCCTCACCTACGAGCAGTACTTC.

The chain uses TRBV7-2 and TRBJ1-2; TRBD1 matches 7 bases. The germline V gene has CDR1 SGHTA and CDR2 FQGNSA. V lost 1 base, J lost 8 bases, and 7 bases stayed unmatched. This CDR3 is 14 amino acids long. The CDR3 reads CASSLGGQVRGYTF. The CDR3 DNA is TGTGCCAGCAGCTTAGGAGGACAGGTCCGCGGCTACACCTTC.

The chain carries TRBV29-1 and TRBJ1-2; TRBD1 might be the D (5 bases). The V end was cut by 1 base, the J end by 2 bases, with 14 bases between. Per the germline V gene, CDR1 is SQVTM and CDR2 is ANQGSEA. This CDR3 spans 15 amino acids. The CDR3 region has the DNA TGCAGCGTTGAAGGTCCCGGGACTTCAAACTATGGCTACACCTTC. Protein: CSVEGPGTSNYGYTF.

The chain couples TRBV3-1 (or the pseudogene TRBV3-2) to TRBJ2-2, with D uncertain. Germline V gene lookup returns CDR1 LGHDT and CDR2 YNNKEL (reference sequence). CDR3 length: 17 residues. Deletions cut 0 bases from V and 0 bases from J, with 11 bases between. CDR3 nucleotides: TGTGCCAGCAGCCAAGAAATAAGGAAACCGAACACCGGGGAGCTGTTTTTT. This gives the protein CASSQEIRKPNTGELFF.

The chain is built from TRBV9 and TRBJ2-7, with D perhaps given as TRBD1 or TRBD2 (5 bases each). The germline V gene has CDR1 SGDLS and CDR2 YYNGEE. The CDR3 is 15 amino acids. V lost 4 bases and J lost 4, with 18 bases in between. The CDR3 coding sequence is TGTGCCAGCAGCCCCAATGCCGGGACGCCATACGAGCAGTACTTC. Translation: CASSPNAGTPYEQYF.

The table lists this clone with a count of one. J is TRBJ1-3 and V is TRBV7-9; D gene uncertain. The V and J ends lost 0 bases and 4 bases respectively, with 10 bases between them. The germline V gene has CDR1 SEHNR and CDR2 FQNEAQ (reference sequence). CDR3 size: 15 residues. CDR3 region: CASSLALGRGNTIYF. CDR3 nucleotide sequence: TGTGCCAGCAGCTTAGCGCTCGGACGGGGAAACACCATATATTTT.

The gene calls are TRBV5-4 and TRBJ1-6; TRBD1 matches at 8 bases. Losses at the gene ends were 4 bases for V and 9 bases for J; bases not matched to a gene: 21. Germline V gene data show CDR1 as SGHNT and CDR2 as YYREEE (reference sequence). The CDR3 length is 19 residues. The CDR3 DNA sequence: TGTGCCAGCAGCCGGGATCCAGGGCCAGGACAGGGCTACGGTTCACCCCTCCACTTT. It specifies CASSRDPGPGQGYGSPLHF.

V gene TRBV11-3 combines with J gene TRBJ2-1, with D perhaps TRBD2 (5 bases). The CDR3 runs 14 residues. Germline CDR1 SGHNT, CDR2 YENEEA. V lost 6 bases and J lost 4, with 13 bases in between. In nucleotides, the CDR3 is TGTGCCAGCAGTTCTTCCGGGATTTACAATGAGCAGTTCTTC. This sequence encodes CASSSSGIYNEQFF.

Only a few counts were recorded for this clone. J is TRBJ2-1 and V is TRBV14; 7 positions match TRBD2. The CDR3 contains 15 residues. The germline V gene has CDR1 SGHDN and CDR2 FVKESK. The J segment lost 4 bases and the V segment lost 1 base, leaving 4 bases of the junction unmatched. The CDR3 protein is CASSQVGGVYNEQFF. CDR3 DNA: TGTGCCAGCAGCCAAGTGGGGGGGGTTTACAATGAGCAGTTCTTC.

The CDR3 region is CASSHGTGGNTIYF. In DNA, the CDR3 is TGTGCCAGCAGCCATGGGACAGGAGGAAACACCATATATTTT. The chain recombines TRBV9 with TRBJ1-3; 8 bases agree with TRBD1. The CDR3 is made up of 14 amino acids. The V gene end was trimmed by 4 bases and the J gene end by 4 bases; junction bases not matched to a gene: 4. Germline-derived CDR1 and CDR2 are SGDLS and YYNGEE.

This chain links TRBV6-1 with TRBJ2-7; D possibly matches TRBD1 or TRBD2 (5 bases each). Trimming removed 0 bases from V and 2 bases from J, with 11 bases in between. Germline V gene data show CDR1 as MNHNS and CDR2 as SASEGT. The CDR3 extends over 15 amino acids. This chain's CDR3 is CASSEAPGTPYEQYF. In DNA, the CDR3 is TGTGCCAGCAGTGAAGCGCCGGGGACCCCCTACGAGCAGTACTTC.